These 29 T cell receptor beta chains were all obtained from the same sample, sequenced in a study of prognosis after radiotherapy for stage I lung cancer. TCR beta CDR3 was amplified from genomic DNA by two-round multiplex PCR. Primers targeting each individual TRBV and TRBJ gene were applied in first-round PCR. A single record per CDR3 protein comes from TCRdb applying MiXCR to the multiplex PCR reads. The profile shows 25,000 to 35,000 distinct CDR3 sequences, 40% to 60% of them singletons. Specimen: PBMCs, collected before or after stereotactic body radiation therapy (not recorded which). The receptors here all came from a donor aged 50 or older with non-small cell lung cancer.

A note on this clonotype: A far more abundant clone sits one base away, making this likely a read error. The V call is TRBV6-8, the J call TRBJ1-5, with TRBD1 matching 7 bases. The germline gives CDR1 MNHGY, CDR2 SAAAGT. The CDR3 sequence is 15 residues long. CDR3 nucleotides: TGTGCCAGCAGGAGGGACAGTCGTTCAAATCAGTCCCAGCATTTT. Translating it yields CASRRDSRSNQSQHF.

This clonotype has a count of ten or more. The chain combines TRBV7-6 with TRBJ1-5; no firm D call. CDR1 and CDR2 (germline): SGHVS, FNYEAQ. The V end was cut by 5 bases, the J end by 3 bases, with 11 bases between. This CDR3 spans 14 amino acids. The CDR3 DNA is TGTGCCAGCAGCCCGGGGAGTTACAATCAGCCCCAGCATTTT. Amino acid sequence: CASSPGSYNQPQHF. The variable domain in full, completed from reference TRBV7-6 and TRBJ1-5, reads GAGVSQSPRYKVTKRGQDVALRCDPISGHVSLYWYRQALGQGPEFLTYFNYEAQQDKSGLPNDRFSAERPEGSISTLTIQRTEQRDSAMYRCASSPGSYNQPQHFGDGTRLSIL.

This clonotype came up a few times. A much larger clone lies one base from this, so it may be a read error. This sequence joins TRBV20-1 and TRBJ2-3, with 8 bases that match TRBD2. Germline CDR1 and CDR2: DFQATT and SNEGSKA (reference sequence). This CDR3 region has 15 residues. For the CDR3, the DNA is TGCAGTGCTAGGGGGGGACTAGGGAGCACAGGTACGCAGTATTTT. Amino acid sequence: CSARGGLGSTGTQYF.

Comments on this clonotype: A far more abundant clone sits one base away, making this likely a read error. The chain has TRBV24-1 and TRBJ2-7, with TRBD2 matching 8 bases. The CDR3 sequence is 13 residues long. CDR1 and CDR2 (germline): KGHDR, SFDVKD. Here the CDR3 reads CASRASGLVEHYF. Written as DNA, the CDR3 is TGTGCCAGCAGGGCTAGCGGGCTTGTCGAGCATTACTTC.

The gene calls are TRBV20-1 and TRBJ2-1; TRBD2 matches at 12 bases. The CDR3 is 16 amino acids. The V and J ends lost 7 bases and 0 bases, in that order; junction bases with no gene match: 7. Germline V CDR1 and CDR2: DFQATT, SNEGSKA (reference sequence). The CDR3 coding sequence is TGCAGTGATTGCGGACTAGCGGGAAGCTCCTACAATGAGCAGTTCTTC. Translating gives CSDCGLAGSSYNEQFF.

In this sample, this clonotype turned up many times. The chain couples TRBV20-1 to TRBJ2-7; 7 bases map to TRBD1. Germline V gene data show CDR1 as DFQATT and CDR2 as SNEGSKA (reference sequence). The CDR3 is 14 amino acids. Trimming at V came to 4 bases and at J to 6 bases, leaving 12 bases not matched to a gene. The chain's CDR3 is CSAKAPWTGAEQYF. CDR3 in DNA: TGCAGTGCTAAGGCACCATGGACAGGCGCCGAGCAGTACTTC.

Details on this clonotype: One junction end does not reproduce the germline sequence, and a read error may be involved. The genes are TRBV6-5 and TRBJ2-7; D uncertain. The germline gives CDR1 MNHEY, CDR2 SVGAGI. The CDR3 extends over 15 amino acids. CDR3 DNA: TGTGCCAGCAGTTACTCCGGAGCTGGAGCCTACGAGCATTACTTC. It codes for CASSYSGAGAYEHYF.

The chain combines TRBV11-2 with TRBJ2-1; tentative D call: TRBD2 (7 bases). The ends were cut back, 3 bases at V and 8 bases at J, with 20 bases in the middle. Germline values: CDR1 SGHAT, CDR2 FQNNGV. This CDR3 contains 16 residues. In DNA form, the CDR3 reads TGTGCCAGCAGCTTTTCGAGGGCCAGGGGAGGGGATGAGCAGTTCTTC. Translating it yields CASSFSRARGGDEQFF.

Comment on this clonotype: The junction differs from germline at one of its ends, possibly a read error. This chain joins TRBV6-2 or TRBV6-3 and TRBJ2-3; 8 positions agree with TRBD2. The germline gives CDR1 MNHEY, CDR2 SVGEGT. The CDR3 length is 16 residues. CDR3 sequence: CASSPRRAGVADTKYF. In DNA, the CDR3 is TGTGCCAGCAGTCCAAGGAGAGCGGGAGTTGCAGATACGAAGTATTTT.

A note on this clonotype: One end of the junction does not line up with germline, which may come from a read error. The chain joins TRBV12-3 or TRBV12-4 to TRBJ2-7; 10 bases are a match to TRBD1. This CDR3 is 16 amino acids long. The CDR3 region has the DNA TGTGCCATCAGTTTACGTAGACAGGGGGCTTCCTACGAGCAGTACTTC. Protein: CAISLRRQGASYEQYF.

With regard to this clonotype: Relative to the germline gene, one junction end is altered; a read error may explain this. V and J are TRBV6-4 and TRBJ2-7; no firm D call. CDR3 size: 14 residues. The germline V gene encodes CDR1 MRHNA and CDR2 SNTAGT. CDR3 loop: CAISEVGRLYEQYF. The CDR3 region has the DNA TGTGCCATCAGTGAGGTCGGCAGGCTCTACGAGCAGTACTTC.

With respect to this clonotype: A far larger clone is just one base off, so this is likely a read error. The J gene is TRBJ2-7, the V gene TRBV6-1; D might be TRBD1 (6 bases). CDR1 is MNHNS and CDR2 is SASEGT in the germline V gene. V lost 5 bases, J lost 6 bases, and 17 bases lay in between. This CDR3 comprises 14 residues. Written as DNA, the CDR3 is TGTGCCAGCAGTCCCGACAGGTGGGGTGGCGAGCAGTACTTC. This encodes CASSPDRWGGEQYF.

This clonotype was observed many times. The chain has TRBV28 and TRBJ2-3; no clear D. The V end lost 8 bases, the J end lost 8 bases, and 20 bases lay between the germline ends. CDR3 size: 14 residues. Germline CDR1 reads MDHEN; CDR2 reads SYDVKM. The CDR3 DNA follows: TGTGCCAGCGTCGGAACAGTGCCCTCGATTACGCAGTATTTT. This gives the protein CASVGTVPSITQYF.

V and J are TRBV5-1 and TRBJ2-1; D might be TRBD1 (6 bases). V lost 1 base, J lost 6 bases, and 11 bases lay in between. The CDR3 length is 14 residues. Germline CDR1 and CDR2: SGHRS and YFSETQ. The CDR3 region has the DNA TGCGCCAGCAGCTTGCTTACAGGGACCAATGAGCAGTTCTTC. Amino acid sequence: CASSLLTGTNEQFF. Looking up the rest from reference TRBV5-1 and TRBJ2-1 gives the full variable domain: KAGVTQTPRYLIKTRGQQVTLSCSPISGHRSVSWYQQTPGQGLQFLFEYFSETQRNKGNFPGRFSGRQFSNSRSEMNVSTLELGDSALYLCASSLLTGTNEQFFGPGTRLTVL.

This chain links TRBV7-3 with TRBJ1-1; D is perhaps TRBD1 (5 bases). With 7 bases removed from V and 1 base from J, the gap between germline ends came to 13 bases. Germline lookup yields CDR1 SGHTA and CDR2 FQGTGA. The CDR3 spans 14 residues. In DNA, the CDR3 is TGTGCCAGCATCCCCAGGGCGGAGAACACTGAAGCTTTCTTT. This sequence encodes CASIPRAENTEAFF.

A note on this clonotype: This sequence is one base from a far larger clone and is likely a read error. The CDR3 DNA reads TGTGCCAGCAGTTGTGGGTCGTTTGAGGAGCAGTTCTTC. Translated, it gives CASSCGSFEEQFF. The chain joins TRBV6-4 to TRBJ2-1; D ambiguous. The CDR3 length is 13 residues. Germline CDR1 is MRHNA and CDR2 is SNTAGT. The germline V and J ends were trimmed by 5 bases and 10 bases, with 15 bases remaining between them.

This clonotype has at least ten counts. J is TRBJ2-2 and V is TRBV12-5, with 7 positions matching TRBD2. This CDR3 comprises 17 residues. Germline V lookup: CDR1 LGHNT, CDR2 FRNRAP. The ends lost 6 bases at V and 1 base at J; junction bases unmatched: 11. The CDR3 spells CASGTGIGGKNTGELFF. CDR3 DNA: TGTGCTAGTGGCACGGGGATCGGGGGGAAGAACACCGGGGAGCTGTTTTTT.

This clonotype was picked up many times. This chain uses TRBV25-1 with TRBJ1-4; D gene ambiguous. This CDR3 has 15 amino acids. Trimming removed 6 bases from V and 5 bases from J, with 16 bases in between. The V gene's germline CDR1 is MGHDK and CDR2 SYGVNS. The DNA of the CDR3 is TGTGCCAGCAGCCGCAAGGACGGAGACAATGAAAAACTGTTTTTT. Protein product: CASSRKDGDNEKLFF.

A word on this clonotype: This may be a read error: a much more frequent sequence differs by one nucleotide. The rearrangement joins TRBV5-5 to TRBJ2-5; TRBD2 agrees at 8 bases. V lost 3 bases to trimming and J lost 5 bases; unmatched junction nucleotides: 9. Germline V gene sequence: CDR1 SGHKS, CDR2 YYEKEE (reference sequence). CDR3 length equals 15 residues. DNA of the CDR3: TGTGCCAGCAGCTATGGGACTAGGCGGACTGAGACCCAGTACTTC. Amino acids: CASSYGTRRTETQYF.

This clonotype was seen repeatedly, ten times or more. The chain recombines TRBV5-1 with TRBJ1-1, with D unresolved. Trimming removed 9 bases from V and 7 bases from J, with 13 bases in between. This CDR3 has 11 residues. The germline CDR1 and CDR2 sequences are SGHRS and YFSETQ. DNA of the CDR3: TGCGCCACCCCAGACGGGCGTGAAGCTTTCTTT. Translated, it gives CATPDGREAFF.

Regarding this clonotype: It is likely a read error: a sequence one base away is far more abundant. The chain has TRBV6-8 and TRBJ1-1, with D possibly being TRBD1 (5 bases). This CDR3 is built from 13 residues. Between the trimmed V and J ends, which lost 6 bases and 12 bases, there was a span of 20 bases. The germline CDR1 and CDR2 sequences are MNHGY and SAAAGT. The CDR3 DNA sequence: TGTGCCAGCAGAGTCACCCCGGGGGGACGGTCTTTCTTT. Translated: CASRVTPGGRSFF.

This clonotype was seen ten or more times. Here the CDR3 reads CSAQNAQDEQFF. The CDR3 region has the DNA TGCAGTGCTCAGAACGCGCAGGATGAGCAGTTCTTC. The chain couples TRBV20-1 to TRBJ2-1; D call uncertain. This CDR3 has 12 amino acids. Per germline, CDR1 DFQATT and CDR2 SNEGSKA (reference sequence). V was clipped by 5 bases and J by 8 bases, with 13 bases between them.

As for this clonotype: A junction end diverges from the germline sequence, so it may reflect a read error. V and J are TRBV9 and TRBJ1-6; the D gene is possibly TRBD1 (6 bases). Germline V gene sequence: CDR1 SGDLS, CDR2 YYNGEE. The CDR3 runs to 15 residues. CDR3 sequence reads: CANSLGDTGNSPLHF. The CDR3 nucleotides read TGTGCCAACAGCTTAGGGGACACAGGGAATTCACCCCTCCACTTT.

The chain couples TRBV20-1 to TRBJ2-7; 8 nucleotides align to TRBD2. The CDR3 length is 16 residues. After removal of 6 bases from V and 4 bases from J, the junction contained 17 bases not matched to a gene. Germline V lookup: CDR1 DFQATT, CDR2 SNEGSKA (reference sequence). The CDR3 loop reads CSALTGGLQSLYEQYF. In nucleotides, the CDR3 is TGCAGTGCGCTCACGGGGGGGCTTCAAAGCCTATACGAGCAGTACTTC.

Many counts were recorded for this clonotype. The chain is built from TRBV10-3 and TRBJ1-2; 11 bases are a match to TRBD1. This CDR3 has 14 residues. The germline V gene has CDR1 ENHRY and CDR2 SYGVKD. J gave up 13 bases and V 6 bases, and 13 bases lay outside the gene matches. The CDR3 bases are TGTGCCATCAGGGCGGATTCGGGACAGGGGGATGTCACCTTC. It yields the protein CAIRADSGQGDVTF.

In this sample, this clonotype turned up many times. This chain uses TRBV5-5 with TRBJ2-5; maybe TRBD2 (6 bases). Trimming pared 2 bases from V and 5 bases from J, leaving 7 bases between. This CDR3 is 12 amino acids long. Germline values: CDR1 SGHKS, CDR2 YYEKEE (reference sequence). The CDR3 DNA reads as TGTGCCAGCAGCTTTGGGGGGGAGACCCAGTACTTC. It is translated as CASSFGGETQYF. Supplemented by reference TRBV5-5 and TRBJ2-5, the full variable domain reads DAGVTQSPTHLIKTRGQQVTLRCSPISGHKSVSWYQQVLGQGPQFIFQYYEKEERGRGNFPDRFSARQFPNYSSELNVNALLLGDSALYLCASSFGGETQYFGPGTRLLVL.

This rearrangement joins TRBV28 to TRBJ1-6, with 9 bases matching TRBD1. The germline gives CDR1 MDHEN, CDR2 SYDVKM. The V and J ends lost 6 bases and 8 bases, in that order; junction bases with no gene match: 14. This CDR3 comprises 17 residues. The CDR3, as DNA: TGTGCCAGCAGCGGGGTGGTCGGGACAGGGAGGTATTCACCCCTCCACTTT. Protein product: CASSGVVGTGRYSPLHF.

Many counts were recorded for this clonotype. The CDR3 loop is CASSVSLDGELFF. The CDR3 nucleotides read TGTGCCAGCAGCGTATCGTTGGACGGGGAGCTGTTTTTT. The chain carries TRBV9 and TRBJ2-2; no reliable D call. Trimming shortened V by 1 base and J by 7 bases, and 8 bases separated the two germline ends. This CDR3 has 13 residues. Germline V gives CDR1 SGDLS, CDR2 YYNGEE.

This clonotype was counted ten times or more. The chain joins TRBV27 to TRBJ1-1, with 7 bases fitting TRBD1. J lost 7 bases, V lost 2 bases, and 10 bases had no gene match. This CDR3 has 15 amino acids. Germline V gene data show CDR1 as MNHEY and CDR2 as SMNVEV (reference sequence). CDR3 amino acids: CASSLTATGISEAFF. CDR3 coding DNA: TGTGCCAGCAGTTTAACTGCGACAGGGATCAGTGAAGCTTTCTTT.